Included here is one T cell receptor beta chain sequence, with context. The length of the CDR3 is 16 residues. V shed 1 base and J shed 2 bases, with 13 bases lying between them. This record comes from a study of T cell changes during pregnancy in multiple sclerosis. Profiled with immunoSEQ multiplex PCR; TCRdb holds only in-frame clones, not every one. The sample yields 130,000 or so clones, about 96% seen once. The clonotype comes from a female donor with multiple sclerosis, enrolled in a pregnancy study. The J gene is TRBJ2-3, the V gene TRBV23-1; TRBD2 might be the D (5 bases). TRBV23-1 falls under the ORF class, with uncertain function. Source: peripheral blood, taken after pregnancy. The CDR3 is CASSQFKRISTDTQYF. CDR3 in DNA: TGCGCCAGCAGTCAATTTAAGCGGATCTCCACAGATACGCAGTATTTT.